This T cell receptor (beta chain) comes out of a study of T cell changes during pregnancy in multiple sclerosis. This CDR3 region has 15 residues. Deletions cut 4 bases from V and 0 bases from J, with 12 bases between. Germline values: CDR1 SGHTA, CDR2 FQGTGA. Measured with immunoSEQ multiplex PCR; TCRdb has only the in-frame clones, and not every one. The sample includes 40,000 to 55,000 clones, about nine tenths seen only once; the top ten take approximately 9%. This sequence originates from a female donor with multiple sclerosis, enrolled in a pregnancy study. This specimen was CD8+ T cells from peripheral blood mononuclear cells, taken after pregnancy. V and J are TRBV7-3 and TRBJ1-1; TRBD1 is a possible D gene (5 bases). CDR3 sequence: CASSSGGGLNTEAFF. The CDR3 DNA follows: TGTGCCAGCAGCTCCGGGGGGGGACTGAACACTGAAGCTTTCTTT.